The clone carrying this TCR beta chain has at least ten counts. Its target is not known. Patients chosen for sequencing had shown CD8+CD57+ cell expansion by flow cytometry. The entry originates in a study of CD8+CD57+ T cells in acquired aplastic anemia. Study results and caveats: In common between the patients and the controls were around 29 CD8+ CDR3 sequences.

It was genomic DNA that served as the template for profiling TCR beta VDJ and CDR3. TCRdb reprocessed the reads via MiXCR and lists one record per CDR3 protein. The table records about 40,000 distinct CDR3 sequences, about 60% of them present only once. The CDR3 runs to 15 residues. The V end lost 5 bases, the J end lost 4 bases, and 17 bases lay between the germline ends. Germline CDR1 is SEHNR and CDR2 is FQNEAQ (reference sequence). Sequencing was carried out using sorted CD4+, CD8+, or CD8+CD57+ T cells (not recorded which) from PBMCs. This sequence joins TRBV7-9 and TRBJ1-1; D perhaps matches TRBD1 (6 bases). The origin of this receptor is a human donor with aplastic anemia. CDR3 in amino acids: CASSPLWGGLTEAFF. For the CDR3, the DNA is TGTGCCAGCAGCCCCCTATGGGGGGGCCTCACTGAAGCTTTCTTT. The whole variable domain, filled in from reference TRBV7-9 and TRBJ1-1, reads DTGVSQNPRHKITKRGQNVTFRCDPISEHNRLYWYRQTLGQGPEFLTYFQNEAQLEKSRLLSDRFSAERPKGSFSTLEIQRTEQGDSAMYLCASSPLWGGLTEAFFGQGTRLTVV.